This T cell receptor (beta chain) derives from a study of blood T cell repertoires in COVID-19 (dated by TCRdb to the early 2020s). With respect to the entire study: Collaborator samples came from the United States, Italy and Spain and covered acute and convalescent phases of COVID-19. The material from the prospective study consisted of cDNA or gDNA derived from T cells, B-cell-depleted T cells, or PBMCs. The repertoires were released in a freely available public database meant as a resource for research on the immune response to SARS-CoV-2. Where HLA class I and class II types were available, the types were taken from metadata supplied by the sample provider, not from assay-based typing. The dataset comprised deeply sampled blood TCRbeta repertoires from subjects exposed to, actively infected with, or recovered from COVID-19. Samples were obtained from the ongoing ImmuneRACE study (first 160 participants) and from roughly 1,300 subjects provided by 6 global collaborators. Sample metadata almost always included a de-identified subject ID, COVID-19 status, age in years and sex. On the study overall, not on this receptor specifically: How much clinical and demographic metadata was included differed by source and by participant, and the metadata was provided uncurated.

TCRbeta CDR3 regions were amplified from genomic DNA by means of the immunoSEQ Assay, a bias-controlled multiplex PCR. From the authors' description of their analysis: Within the assay, amplification of reference gene primers was used to estimate how many nucleated cells each sample contained. Sequence reads were collapsed and filtered to measure the absolute abundance of every unique TCRbeta CDR3 rearrangement. Productive Simpson clonality was computed per sample as the square root of Simpson's diversity index over productive rearrangements. The clones in this table, taken by TCRdb from immuneACCESS, are in-frame only. Not every clone is retained; where verified, under half of the shortfall comes from an unresolved V gene, and the cause of the rest is unknown. That table supplies the V and J calls and clone size; D and trimming were determined from the DNA. Present in this sample are fewer than 250,000 clones, around 85% of which were seen just once. The leading ten clones occupy 0.8% to 0.95% of the sample.

In regard to this clone: Its recognized antigen is unknown. No quality values exist for individual bases; no much larger clone is one base distant.

At one collaborating source in Seattle, patients were enrolled during active infection and were followed longitudinally through the course of disease. Collaborating institutions collected whole blood in K2EDTA tubes following their own protocols. For TCRbeta analysis, collaborator samples were shipped as frozen whole blood, as isolated PBMCs, or as DNA extracted from either sample type. Spanning cysteine to phenylalanine, the CDR3 consists of 12 amino acids. CDR3 DNA only is kept here, 36 bases in frame from base 1. The germline V gene encodes CDR1 SNHLY and CDR2 FYNNEI. Trimming takes 4 bases from V and 11 bases from J, and the germline ends sit 12 bases apart.

The chain employs TRBV2 and TRBJ1-5, and perhaps TRBD1 as D gene, on 5 matching bases. Sequencing input: peripheral blood. The TCR sequence derives from a man in his sixties with COVID-19, enrolled during active disease. The DNA is as follows: TGTGCCAGCAGTGCAGGGATCAGGGCCCAGCATTTT. It is translated as CASSAGIRAQHF.